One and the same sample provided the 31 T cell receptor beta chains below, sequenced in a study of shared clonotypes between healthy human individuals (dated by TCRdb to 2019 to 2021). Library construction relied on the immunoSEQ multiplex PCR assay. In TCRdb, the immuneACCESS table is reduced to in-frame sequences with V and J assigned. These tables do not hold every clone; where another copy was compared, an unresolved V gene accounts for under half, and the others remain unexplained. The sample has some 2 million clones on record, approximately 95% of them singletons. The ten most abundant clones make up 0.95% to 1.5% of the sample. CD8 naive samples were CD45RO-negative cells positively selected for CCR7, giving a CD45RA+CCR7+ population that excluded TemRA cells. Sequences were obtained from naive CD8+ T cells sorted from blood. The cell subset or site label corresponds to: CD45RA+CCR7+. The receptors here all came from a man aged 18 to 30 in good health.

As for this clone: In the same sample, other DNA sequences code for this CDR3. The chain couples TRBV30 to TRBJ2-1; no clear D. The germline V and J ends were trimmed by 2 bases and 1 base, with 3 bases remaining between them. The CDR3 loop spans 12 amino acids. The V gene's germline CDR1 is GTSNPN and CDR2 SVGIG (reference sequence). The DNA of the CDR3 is TGTGCCTGGAGTTTGTCCTACAATGAGCAGTTCTTC. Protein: CAWSLSYNEQFF.

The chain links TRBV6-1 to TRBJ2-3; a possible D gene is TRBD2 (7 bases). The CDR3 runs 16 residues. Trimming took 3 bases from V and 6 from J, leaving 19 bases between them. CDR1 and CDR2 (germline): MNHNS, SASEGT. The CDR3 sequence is CASSDYPGGQSDTQYF. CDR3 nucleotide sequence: TGTGCCAGCAGTGATTACCCGGGGGGCCAGTCGGATACGCAGTATTTT.

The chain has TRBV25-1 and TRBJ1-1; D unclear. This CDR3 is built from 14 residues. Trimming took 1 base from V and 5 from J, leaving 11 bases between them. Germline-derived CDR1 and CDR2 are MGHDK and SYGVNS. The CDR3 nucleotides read TGTGCCAGCAGTGAATTCGAGGGATGGACTGAAGCTTTCTTT. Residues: CASSEFEGWTEAFF.

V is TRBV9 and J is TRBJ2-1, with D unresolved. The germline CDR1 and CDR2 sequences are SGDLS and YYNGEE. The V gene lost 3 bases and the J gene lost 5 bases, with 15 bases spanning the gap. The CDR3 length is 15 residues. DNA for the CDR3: TGTGCCAGCAGCGAGGACGCACCTCTGGACAATGAGCAGTTCTTC. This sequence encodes CASSEDAPLDNEQFF. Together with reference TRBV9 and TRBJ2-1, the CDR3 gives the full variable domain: DSGVTQTPKHLITATGQRVTLRCSPRSGDLSVYWYQQSLDQGLQFLIQYYNGEERAKGNILERFSAQQFPDLHSELNLSSLELGDSALYFCASSEDAPLDNEQFFGPGTRLTVL.

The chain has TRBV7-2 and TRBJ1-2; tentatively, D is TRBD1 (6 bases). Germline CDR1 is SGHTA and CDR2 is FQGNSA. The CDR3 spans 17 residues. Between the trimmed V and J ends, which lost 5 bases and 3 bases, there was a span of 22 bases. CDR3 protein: CASSPRGGPNPHYGYTF. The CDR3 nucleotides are TGTGCCAGCAGCCCAAGGGGGGGCCCCAATCCCCACTATGGCTACACCTTC.

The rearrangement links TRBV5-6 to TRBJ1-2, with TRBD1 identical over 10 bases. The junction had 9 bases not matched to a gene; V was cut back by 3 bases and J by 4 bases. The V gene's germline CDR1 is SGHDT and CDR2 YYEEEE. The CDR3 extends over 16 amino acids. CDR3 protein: CASSYETGGPSYGYTF. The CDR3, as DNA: TGTGCCAGCAGCTATGAGACAGGGGGCCCATCCTATGGCTACACCTTC. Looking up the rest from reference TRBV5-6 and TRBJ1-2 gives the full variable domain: DAGVTQSPTHLIKTRGQQVTLRCSPKSGHDTVSWYQQALGQGPQFIFQYYEEEERQRGNFPDRFSGHQFPNYSSELNVNALLLGDSALYLCASSYETGGPSYGYTFGSGTRLTVV.

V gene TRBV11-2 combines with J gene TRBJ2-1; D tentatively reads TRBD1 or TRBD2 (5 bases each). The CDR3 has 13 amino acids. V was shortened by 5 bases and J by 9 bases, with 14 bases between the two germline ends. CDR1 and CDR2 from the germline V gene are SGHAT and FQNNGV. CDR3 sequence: CASSGEGFGEQFF. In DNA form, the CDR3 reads TGTGCCAGCAGCGGAGAGGGGTTTGGTGAGCAGTTCTTC.

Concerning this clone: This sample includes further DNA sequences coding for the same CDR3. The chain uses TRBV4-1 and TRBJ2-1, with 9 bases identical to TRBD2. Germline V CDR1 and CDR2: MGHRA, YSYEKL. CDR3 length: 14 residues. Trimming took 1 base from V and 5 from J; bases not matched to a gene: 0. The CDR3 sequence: CASSQGLADNEQFF. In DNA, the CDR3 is TGCGCCAGCAGCCAAGGACTAGCGGACAATGAGCAGTTCTTC.

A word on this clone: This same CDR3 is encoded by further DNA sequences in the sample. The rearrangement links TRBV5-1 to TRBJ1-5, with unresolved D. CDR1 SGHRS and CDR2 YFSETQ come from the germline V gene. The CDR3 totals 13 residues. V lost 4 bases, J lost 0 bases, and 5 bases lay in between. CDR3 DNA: TGCGCCAGCAGCCTTTATAGCAATCAGCCCCAGCATTTT. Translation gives CASSLYSNQPQHF.

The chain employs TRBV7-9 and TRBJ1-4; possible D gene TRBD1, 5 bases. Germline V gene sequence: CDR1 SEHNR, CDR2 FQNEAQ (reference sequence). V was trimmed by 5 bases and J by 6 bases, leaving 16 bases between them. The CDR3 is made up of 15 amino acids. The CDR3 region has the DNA TGTGCCAGCAGCGGACCCCTGAGGGACGATGAAAAACTGTTTTTT. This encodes CASSGPLRDDEKLFF.

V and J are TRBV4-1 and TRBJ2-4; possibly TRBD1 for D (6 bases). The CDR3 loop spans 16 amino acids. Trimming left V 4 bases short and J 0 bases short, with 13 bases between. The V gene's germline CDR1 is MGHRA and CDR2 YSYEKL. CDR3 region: CASSPVGAGAKNIQYF. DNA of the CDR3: TGCGCCAGCAGCCCTGTGGGGGCGGGAGCCAAAAACATTCAGTACTTC.

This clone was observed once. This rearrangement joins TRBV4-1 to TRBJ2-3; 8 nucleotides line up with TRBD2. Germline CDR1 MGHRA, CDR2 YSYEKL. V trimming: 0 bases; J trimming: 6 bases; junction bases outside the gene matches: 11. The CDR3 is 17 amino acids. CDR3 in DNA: TGCGCCAGCAGCCAAGATCTGAGCGGGGGCCTTTATGATACGCAGTATTTT. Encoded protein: CASSQDLSGGLYDTQYF.

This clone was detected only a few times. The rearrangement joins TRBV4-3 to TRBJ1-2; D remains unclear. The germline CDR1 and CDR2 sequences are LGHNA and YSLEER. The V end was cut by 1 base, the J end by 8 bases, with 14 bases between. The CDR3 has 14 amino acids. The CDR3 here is CASSQATLLEGYTF. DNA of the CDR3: TGCGCCAGCAGCCAAGCTACTCTCCTTGAGGGCTACACCTTC.

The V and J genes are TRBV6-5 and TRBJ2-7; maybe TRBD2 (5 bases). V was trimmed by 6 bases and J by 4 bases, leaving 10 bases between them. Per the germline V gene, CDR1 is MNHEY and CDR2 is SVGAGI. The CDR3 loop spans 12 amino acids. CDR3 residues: CASRAVGYEQYF. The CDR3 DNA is TGTGCCAGCAGAGCGGTGGGGTACGAGCAGTACTTC.

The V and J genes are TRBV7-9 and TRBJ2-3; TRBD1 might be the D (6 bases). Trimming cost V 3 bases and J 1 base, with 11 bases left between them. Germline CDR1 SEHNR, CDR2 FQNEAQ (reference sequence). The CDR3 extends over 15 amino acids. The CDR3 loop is CASSFGQWGTDTQYF. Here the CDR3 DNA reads TGTGCCAGCAGCTTCGGACAGTGGGGCACAGATACGCAGTATTTT. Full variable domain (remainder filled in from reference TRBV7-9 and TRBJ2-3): DTGVSQNPRHKITKRGQNVTFRCDPISEHNRLYWYRQTLGQGPEFLTYFQNEAQLEKSRLLSDRFSAERPKGSFSTLEIQRTEQGDSAMYLCASSFGQWGTDTQYFGPGTRLTVL.

Here the CDR3 DNA reads TGTGCCAGCAGTTTAACCCCGGCGGGGAATCAAGAGACCCAGTACTTC. This encodes CASSLTPAGNQETQYF. The V gene is TRBV28, the J gene TRBJ2-5, with D tentatively TRBD2 (6 bases). The length of the CDR3 is 16 residues. From germline, CDR1 is MDHEN and CDR2 SYDVKM. The V gene lost 2 bases and the J gene lost 2 bases, with 15 bases spanning the gap. The full variable domain, its missing parts supplied by reference TRBV28 and TRBJ2-5, is DVKVTQSSRYLVKRTGEKVFLECVQDMDHENMFWYRQDPGLGLRLIYFSYDVKMKEKGDIPEGYSVSREKKERFSLILESASTNQTSMYLCASSLTPAGNQETQYFGPGTRLLVL.

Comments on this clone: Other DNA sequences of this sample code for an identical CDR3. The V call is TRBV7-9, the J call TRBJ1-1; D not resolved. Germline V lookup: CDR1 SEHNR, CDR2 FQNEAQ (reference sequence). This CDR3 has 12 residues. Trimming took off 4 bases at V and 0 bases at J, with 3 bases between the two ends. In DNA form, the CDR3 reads TGTGCCAGCAGCTCCATGAACACTGAAGCTTTCTTT. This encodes CASSSMNTEAFF.

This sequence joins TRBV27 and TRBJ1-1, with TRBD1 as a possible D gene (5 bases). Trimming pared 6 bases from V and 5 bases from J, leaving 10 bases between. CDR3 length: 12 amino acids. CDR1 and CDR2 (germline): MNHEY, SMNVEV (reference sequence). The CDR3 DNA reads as TGTGCCAGCAGGGTGGGGGGGACTGAAGCTTTCTTT. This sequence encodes CASRVGGTEAFF.

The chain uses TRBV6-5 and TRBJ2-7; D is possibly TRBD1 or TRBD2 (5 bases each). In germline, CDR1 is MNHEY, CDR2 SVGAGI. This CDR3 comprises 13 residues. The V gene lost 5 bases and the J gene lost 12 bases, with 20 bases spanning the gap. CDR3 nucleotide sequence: TGTGCCAGCAGTCCAGCCCTGGTGGGGGAAAGGTACTTC. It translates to CASSPALVGERYF.

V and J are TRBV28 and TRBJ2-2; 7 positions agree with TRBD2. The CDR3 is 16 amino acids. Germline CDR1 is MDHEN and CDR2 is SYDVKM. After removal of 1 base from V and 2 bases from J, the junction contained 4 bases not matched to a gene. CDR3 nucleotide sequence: TGTGCCAGCAGTTTATTCAAGCGGGGTAACACCGGGGAGCTGTTTTTT. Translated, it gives CASSLFKRGNTGELFF.

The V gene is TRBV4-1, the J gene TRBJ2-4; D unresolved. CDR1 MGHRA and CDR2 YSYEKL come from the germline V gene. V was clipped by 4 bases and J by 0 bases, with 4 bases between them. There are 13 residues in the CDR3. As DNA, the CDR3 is TGCGCCAGCAGCCTCCGAGCCAAAAACATTCAGTACTTC. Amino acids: CASSLRAKNIQYF.

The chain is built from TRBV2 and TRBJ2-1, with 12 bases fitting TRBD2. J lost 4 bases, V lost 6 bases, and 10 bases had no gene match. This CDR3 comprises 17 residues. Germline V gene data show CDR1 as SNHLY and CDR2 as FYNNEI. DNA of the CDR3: TGTGCCAGCAGGGAGACTAGCGGGGGTATAAGGTACAATGAGCAGTTCTTC. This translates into CASRETSGGIRYNEQFF.

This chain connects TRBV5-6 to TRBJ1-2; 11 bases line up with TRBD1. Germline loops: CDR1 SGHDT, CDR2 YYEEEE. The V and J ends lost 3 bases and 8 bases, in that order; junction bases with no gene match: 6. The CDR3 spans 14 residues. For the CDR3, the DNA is TGTGCCAGCAGCTCTGGACAGGGGGCCGGCGGCTACACCTTC. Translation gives CASSSGQGAGGYTF.

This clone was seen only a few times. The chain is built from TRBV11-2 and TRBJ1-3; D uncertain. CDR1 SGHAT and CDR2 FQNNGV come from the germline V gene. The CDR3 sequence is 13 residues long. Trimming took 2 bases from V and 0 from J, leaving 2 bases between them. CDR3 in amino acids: CASSLLSGNTIYF. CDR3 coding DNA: TGTGCCAGCAGCTTACTCTCTGGAAACACCATATATTTT. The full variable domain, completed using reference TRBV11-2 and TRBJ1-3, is EAGVAQSPRYKIIEKRQSVAFWCNPISGHATLYWYQQILGQGPKLLIQFQNNGVVDDSQLPKDRFSAERLKGVDSTLKIQPAKLEDSAVYLCASSLLSGNTIYFGEGSWLTVV.

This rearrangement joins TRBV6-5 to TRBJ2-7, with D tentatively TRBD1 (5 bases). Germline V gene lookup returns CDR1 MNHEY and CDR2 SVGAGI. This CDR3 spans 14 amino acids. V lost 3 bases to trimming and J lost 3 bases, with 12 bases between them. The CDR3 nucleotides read TGTGCCAGCAGTTATTTTGGGGCGCGCTACGAGCAGTACTTC. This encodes CASSYFGARYEQYF.

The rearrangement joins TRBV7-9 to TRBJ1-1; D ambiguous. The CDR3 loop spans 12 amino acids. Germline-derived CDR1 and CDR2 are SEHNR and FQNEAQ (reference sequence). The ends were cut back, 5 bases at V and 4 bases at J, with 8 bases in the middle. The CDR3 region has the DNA TGTGCCAGCAGCCTTAGTCTCACTGAAGCTTTCTTT. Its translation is CASSLSLTEAFF. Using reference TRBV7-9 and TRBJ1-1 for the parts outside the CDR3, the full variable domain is DTGVSQNPRHKITKRGQNVTFRCDPISEHNRLYWYRQTLGQGPEFLTYFQNEAQLEKSRLLSDRFSAERPKGSFSTLEIQRTEQGDSAMYLCASSLSLTEAFFGQGTRLTVV.

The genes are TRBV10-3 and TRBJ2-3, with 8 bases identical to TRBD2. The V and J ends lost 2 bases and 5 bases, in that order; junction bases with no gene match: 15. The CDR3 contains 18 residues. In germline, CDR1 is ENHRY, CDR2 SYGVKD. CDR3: CAISEQGREARQGDTQYF. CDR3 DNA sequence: TGTGCCATCAGTGAGCAGGGGCGGGAGGCACGCCAGGGAGATACGCAGTATTTT.

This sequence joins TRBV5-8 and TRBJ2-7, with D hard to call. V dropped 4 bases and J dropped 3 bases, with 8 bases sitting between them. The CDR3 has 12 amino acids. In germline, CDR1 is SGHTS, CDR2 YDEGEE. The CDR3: CASSPQSYEQYF. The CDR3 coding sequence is TGTGCCAGCAGCCCTCAGAGCTACGAGCAGTACTTC.

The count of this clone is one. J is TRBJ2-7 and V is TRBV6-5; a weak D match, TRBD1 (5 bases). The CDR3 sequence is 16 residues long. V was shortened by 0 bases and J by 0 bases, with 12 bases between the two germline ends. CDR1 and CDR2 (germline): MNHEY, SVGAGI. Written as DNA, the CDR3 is TGTGCCAGCAGTTACTCGGTTTCCAGGGTCTCCTACGAGCAGTACTTC. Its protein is CASSYSVSRVSYEQYF.

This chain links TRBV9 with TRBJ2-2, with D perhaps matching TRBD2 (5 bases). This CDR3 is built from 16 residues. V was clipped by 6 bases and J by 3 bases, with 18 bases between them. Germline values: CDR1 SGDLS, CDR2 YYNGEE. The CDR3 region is CASTTTPGWDTGELFF. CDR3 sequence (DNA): TGTGCCAGCACCACTACCCCGGGGTGGGACACCGGGGAGCTGTTTTTT.

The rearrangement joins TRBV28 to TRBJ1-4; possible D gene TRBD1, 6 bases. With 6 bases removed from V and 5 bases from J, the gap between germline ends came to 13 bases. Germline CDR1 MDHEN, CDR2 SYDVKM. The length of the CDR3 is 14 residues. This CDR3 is CASSIQGLNEKLFF. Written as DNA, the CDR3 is TGTGCCAGCAGCATCCAGGGGTTAAATGAAAAACTGTTTTTT.